This is a list of T cell receptor beta chains from one sample in a study of blood T cell repertoires in COVID-19. Clones were sequenced by immunoSEQ multiplex PCR, and TCRdb holds only the in-frame ones, with some missing. The sample contains under 300,000 clones, around 80% of which appear only once. Sequences were obtained from peripheral blood. These receptor sequences come from a woman in her forties with active or convalescent COVID-19. Each CDR3 is given with its conserved first and last residue. A D gene is named only where the DNA matches it firmly. Where a row states a size, it is once, few, many or the class of an expanded clone; other rows omit it.

clone_size j_call v_call d_call cdr3_aa cdr3_nt
- TRBJ1-6 TRBV28 - CASSRNSPLHF TGTGCCAGCAGCCGGAATTCACCCCTCCACTTT
- TRBJ2-7 TRBV30 TRBD1 CAWSGGTGYYEQYF TGTGCCTGGAGTGGGGGGACAGGATACTACGAGCAGTACTTC
- TRBJ2-3 TRBV27 - CASRQGTDTQYF TGTGCCAGCAGACAGGGCACAGATACGCAGTATTTT
- TRBJ1-1 TRBV6-5 TRBD1 CASSYAGGAGTEAFF TGTGCCAGCAGTTACGCAGGGGGCGCGGGAACTGAAGCTTTCTTT
- TRBJ1-4 TRBV5-1 TRBD1 CASSLVTGDNEKLFF TGCGCCAGCAGCCTTGTGACAGGGGACAATGAAAAACTGTTTTTT
- TRBJ2-1 TRBV5-6 - CASSSVYNEQFF TGTGCCAGCAGCTCCGTCTACAATGAGCAGTTCTTC
few TRBJ2-1 TRBV7-3 - CASSLTDLSNEQFF TGTGCCAGCAGCTTAACTGACTTGAGCAATGAGCAGTTCTTC
- TRBJ2-7 TRBV4-2 TRBD1 CASSRRPTGQYYEQYF TGTGCCAGCAGCCGACGACCGACAGGGCAATACTACGAGCAGTACTTC
- TRBJ1-1 TRBV7-9 - CASSLGETEAFF TGTGCCAGCAGCTTAGGGGAGACTGAAGCTTTCTTT
- TRBJ2-1 TRBV6-1 TRBD1 CASSENRDRGRLEQFF TGTGCCAGCAGTGAAAACCGGGACAGGGGGCGGCTTGAGCAGTTCTTC
- TRBJ1-2 TRBV7-2 TRBD1 CASSLSTGQGIHGYTF TGTGCCAGCAGCTTATCGACTGGACAGGGAATCCATGGCTACACCTTC
- TRBJ1-1 TRBV5-1 - CASSPTGGSTEAFF TGCGCCAGCAGCCCTACAGGCGGGAGCACTGAAGCTTTCTTT
- TRBJ1-5 TRBV30 - CAWSVGRGYQPQHF TGTGCCTGGAGCGTTGGGAGGGGGTATCAGCCCCAGCATTTT
- TRBJ2-5 TRBV7-9 - CASGTGSQETQYF TGTGCCAGCGGAACAGGGTCCCAAGAGACCCAGTACTTC
- TRBJ1-6 TRBV7-3 TRBD1 CASSLAPTGGNSPLHF TGTGCCAGCAGCTTGGCGCCGACAGGGGGCAATTCACCCCTCCACTTT
- TRBJ2-1 TRBV5-1 TRBD2 CASSLLTSGGADEQFF TGCGCCAGCAGCTTGCTGACTAGCGGGGGGGCGGATGAGCAGTTCTTC
- TRBJ2-3 TRBV5-1 - CASSLVGGAGTDTQYF TGCGCCAGCAGCTTGGTGGGCGGGGCCGGCACAGATACGCAGTATTTT
- TRBJ2-2 TRBV9 TRBD2 CASSARGGPNTGELFF TGTGCCAGCAGCGCTCGCGGGGGGCCCAACACCGGGGAGCTGTTTTTT
few TRBJ2-3 TRBV5-4 TRBD2 CASSLDGGGAGTDTQYF TGTGCCAGCAGCTTGGATGGCGGGGGGGCGGGCACAGATACGCAGTATTTT
- TRBJ1-4 TRBV18 - CASSPREGRNEKLFF TGTGCCAGCTCACCACGTGAGGGAAGGAATGAAAAACTGTTTTTT
- TRBJ1-4 TRBV11-2 TRBD1 CASSPDRGRLFF TGTGCCAGCAGCCCAGACAGGGGTAGGCTGTTTTTT
- TRBJ1-3 TRBV18 TRBD1 CASSPQNRGQRNTIYF TGTGCCAGCTCACCACAAAACAGGGGGCAGCGAAACACCATATATTTT
- TRBJ1-2 TRBV6-6 TRBD1 CASRLQGRNGYTF TGTGCCAGCAGGTTACAGGGGAGAAATGGCTACACCTTC
- TRBJ2-3 TRBV9 - CASSFGLYTDTQYF TGTGCCAGCAGCTTTGGACTTTACACAGATACGCAGTATTTT
- TRBJ1-2 TRBV19 TRBD1 CASSNPEGADYGYTF TGTGCCAGTAGTAACCCTGAGGGGGCAGACTATGGCTACACCTTC